This T cell receptor beta chain was sequenced in a study of vaccination and CD4 T cells after COVID-19 (dated by TCRdb to between 2021 and 2022). About the investigation overall: Every convalescent patient had a positive nasal swab PCR test for SARS-CoV-2, with mild disease in 8 to 10 patients and severe disease in one. Post-COVID blood samples from convalescent patients were collected a median of about 100 days after diagnosis, with a range of roughly 35 to 180 days. The time from the second vaccine dose to post-vaccine blood sampling had a median of roughly 70 days and ranged from roughly 13 to 241 days. Six males and four females were included in the convalescent cohort, with two Hispanic individuals, seven Caucasians, two Asians and one multiracial person represented. Participants received two doses of either the Pfizer-BioNTech BNT162b2 vaccine (n=8) or the Moderna mRNA-1273 vaccine (n=2). Control cultures used a CEFX viral epitope pool as positive control, an HIV-1 Nef peptide pool as negative control, or no peptide. For stimulating the cultures, overlapping spike peptide pools were used, derived from SARS-CoV-2 as well as from the common cold coronaviruses HCoV-NL63, HCoV-OC43 and HCoV-229E. In 9 to 11 COVID-19 convalescent patients and a few infection-naive healthy vaccine recipients, researchers compared the spike-specific CD4+ TCR repertoire from before mRNA vaccination with the repertoire from after.

The receptor library was made with PCR. TCR sequencing of DNA from cultured CD4+ T cells used the Oncomine TCR Beta short-read assay at the Johns Hopkins FTIC core. Genomic DNA was extracted from the cultured CD4+ T cells with the QIAamp micro DNA kit. Oncomine TCR Beta libraries from cultured CD4+ T cells were pooled with unique dual indexes and sequenced on an Illumina iSeq 100. Per the original workflow: Non-productive sequences were removed, and CDR3s not starting with C, not ending with F or W, or shorter than 7 amino acids were discarded. Antigen-specific clonotypes were identified with the MANAFEST web application by comparing peptide-stimulated wells with reference and other culture wells. To be called positive, a clone needed an FDR below 0.05, an odds ratio above 5, and a productive frequency above 0.1% in at least two of three replicate wells. A clonotype counted as cross-reactive if it showed significant expansion both in the SARS-CoV-2 spike wells and in at least one common cold coronavirus spike condition. Similarity between CDR3 sequences was evaluated in R version 3.6.1 using Levenshtein distances (stringdist) and unrooted phylogenetic trees (ape). TCRdb reprocessed the public reads (quality trimming at Q25 with fastp, clone calling with MiXCR) and kept in-frame beta chains. Entries are consolidated by CDR3 protein sequence, retaining the most common genes and DNA. TCRdb's processing, not the authors' own work, is the source of the V and J calls. This sample holds 13,000 or so distinct CDR3 sequences; 45% to 65% were observed only once. The top ten clones comprise approximately 12% of the sample.

Details on this clonotype: Its target antigen remains unknown. Qualities for individual bases were not recorded, and no much larger clone is one base off.

The meaning of the sample's treatment or condition label: roughly 10-day PBMC culture with coronavirus spike peptide pools or control peptides (ViraFEST assay). The study used the ViraFEST assay, which expanded antigen-specific T cells with peptide pools and then identified expanded clonotypes by TCR sequencing. The positive SARS-CoV-2 PCR tests of the convalescent patients were dated from March to December 2020, before the Alpha, Beta and Delta variants emerged in the United States. Each well held 2.2 million or so PBMCs cultured with roughly 10 ug/ml peptide pools in IMDM containing around 4.5% human AB serum and around 10 IU/ml IL-2. On days 3 and 7, half of the culture medium was replaced with fresh IL-2-containing medium. After 10 to 11 days of culture, CD4+ T cells were isolated by negative selection using the EasySep CD4+ T cell isolation kit. Ficoll-Paque Plus gradient centrifugation was used to isolate PBMCs from whole blood, and the isolated PBMCs were then either used fresh or cryopreserved at -140C. Each culture condition was generally run in triplicate wells.

Compared with germline, V lacks 1 base and J lacks 2 bases; bases without a gene match: 4. The CDR3 holds 14 amino acids from the cysteine to the phenylalanine. Only the CDR3 part of the read is kept: 42 bases, read in frame from the first base. The germline V gene (reference sequence) supplies CDR1 DFQATT and CDR2 SNEGSKA. The study at large found these results: The number of convalescent patients in the study was relatively small, and the study did not examine early timepoints following natural infection. In convalescent patients, a median approximately 90% of post-vaccine SARS-CoV-2-reactive clones were detected only after vaccination, suggesting vaccine-specific priming. Of the vaccine-specific clones found in convalescent patients, nearly all (304 of 307) were mono-reactive for SARS-CoV-2 spike instead of being cross-reactive with common cold coronaviruses. The median number of SARS-CoV-2-reactive clonotypes rose from around 20 after infection to roughly 40 after vaccination, but the change was not significant.

The origin of this receptor is a human donor who had recovered from COVID-19. The chain uses TRBV20-1 and TRBJ1-2; 7 central bases correspond to TRBD1. Sequencing used CD4+ T cells from blood, cultured in vitro. The DNA sequence reads TGCAGTGCTAGAGGGGACAGTTCCAACTATGGCTACACCTTC. Its coded protein is CSARGDSSNYGYTF.